The present T cell receptor beta chain was sequenced within a study of blood T cell repertoires in COVID-19. Study details: Samples representing acute and convalescent COVID-19 were sourced from the United States, Italy and Spain. From T cells, B-cell-depleted T cells, or PBMCs came the material, which was cDNA or gDNA.

The method was immunoSEQ multiplex PCR; TCRdb's version includes in-frame clones alone and lacks a portion of them. Of roughly 310,000 clones in the sample, under 95% were seen once. In germline, CDR1 is SEHNR, CDR2 FQNEAQ (reference sequence). The ends lost 5 bases at V and 4 bases at J; junction bases unmatched: 10. CDR3 length equals 15 residues. Grouping used clinical history reported by participants in a survey and questionnaire. This sequence joins TRBV7-9 and TRBJ1-2, with TRBD1 matching over 7 bases. Sequenced: PBMCs or T cells enriched from blood (not recorded which). The clonotype comes from a man aged 55 to 70 who had recovered from COVID-19. This chain's CDR3 is CASSKTGDGPYGYTF. The CDR3 DNA reads TGTGCCAGCAGCAAAACAGGGGACGGGCCCTATGGCTACACCTTC.